The sequence of this T cell receptor (beta chain) was determined in a study of blood T cells in healthy people across ages. Next came a second PCR, run for about 6 to 11 cycles, which used a sample-barcoded 5' primer along with a J-beta primer mix. Each CDR3 protein gets one entry after TCRdb re-called the 5' RACE reads with MiXCR. The sample shows roughly 1.9 million distinct CDR3 sequences, around 42% of them seen only once. CDR3 length: 17 amino acids. The germline gives CDR1 SEHNR, CDR2 FQNEAQ (reference sequence). V gave up 2 bases and J gave up 1 base; unmatched junction bases: 10. This clonotype turned up a few times.

The chain is built from TRBV7-9 and TRBJ2-5; 7 bases line up with TRBD1. The sample comprised blood. The receptor was derived from a human donor in good health. Here the CDR3 DNA reads TGTGCCAGCAGCTTACCCGATGAGACAGGGCCCCAAGAGACCCAGTACTTC. This encodes CASSLPDETGPQETQYF. The variable domain in full, completed from reference TRBV7-9 and TRBJ2-5, reads DTGVSQNPRHKITKRGQNVTFRCDPISEHNRLYWYRQTLGQGPEFLTYFQNEAQLEKSRLLSDRFSAERPKGSFSTLEIQRTEQGDSAMYLCASSLPDETGPQETQYFGPGTRLLVL.